These 2 T cell receptor beta chains originate from one sample sequenced in a study of blood T cell repertoires in COVID-19. Produced via immunoSEQ multiplex PCR; TCRdb's table is partial and in-frame only. The sample gives under 250,000 clones, 92% of which show up once; over 0.75% is in the top ten. The sample was peripheral blood. The receptors derive from a man aged 60 to 75 with COVID-19, enrolled during active disease.

Remarks on this clone: Distinct nucleotide sequences in the sample also encode this CDR3. This chain connects TRBV24-1 to TRBJ2-1; no firm D call. V gave up 1 base and J gave up 0 bases, with 9 bases separating them. From germline, CDR1 is KGHDR and CDR2 SFDVKD. This CDR3 has 16 residues. CDR3 residues: CATSDFSGSSYNEQFF. Written as DNA, the CDR3 is TGTGCCACCAGTGATTTCTCCGGTAGCTCCTACAATGAGCAGTTCTTC.

V gene TRBV4-3 combines with J gene TRBJ2-1, with 13 bases fitting TRBD2. Germline CDR1 is LGHNA and CDR2 is YSLEER. The CDR3 length is 16 residues. V shed 4 bases and J 7 bases; nucleotides not matched to a gene: 7. The CDR3 loop is CASSLGLAGESNEQFF. Written as DNA, the CDR3 is TGCGCCAGCAGCCTCGGACTAGCGGGAGAATCTAATGAGCAGTTCTTC.